This T cell receptor (beta chain) was captured in a study of graft-versus-host responses after intestinal transplantation. Study context: Each patient got anti-thymocyte globulin induction, then tacrolimus and steroids for about 3 years. Whole-study results and caveats: Graft-versus-host to host-versus-graft clonal ratios in allografts were high in patients with graft-donor T cell macrochimerism.

There are a few counts of this clone. The target antigen is unknown. Lymphocytes from graft epithelium and lamina propria were isolated. The CDR3 totals 12 residues. CDR1 and CDR2 from the germline V gene are GTSNPN and SVGIG (reference sequence). V dropped 4 bases and J dropped 1 base, with 7 bases sitting between them. Using immunoSEQ multiplex PCR, the repertoire was profiled, and TCRdb retains in-frame clones only, with some absent. The table records some 15,000 clones, less than 85% of them present only once. This material consisted of ileum tissue, taken roughly 110 days after intestinal transplant. The receptor was derived from a human patient who received an intestinal transplant, so some T cells may come from the graft donor. The chain couples TRBV30 to TRBJ2-5; D is uncertain. CDR3 sequence (DNA): TGTGCCTGGAACGGGTTCCAAGAGACCCAGTACTTC. Protein: CAWNGFQETQYF. Full variable domain (remainder filled in from reference TRBV30 and TRBJ2-5): SQTIHQWPATLVQPVGSPLSLECTVEGTSNPNLYWYRQAAGRGLQLLFYSVGIGQISSEVPQNLSASRPQDRQFILSSKKLLLSDSGFYLCAWNGFQETQYFGPGTRLLVL.